These 20 T cell receptor beta chains came from one sample sequenced in a study of T cells in localized non-small cell lung cancer. Libraries were prepared by immunoSEQ multiplex PCR; TCRdb keeps only in-frame clonotypes and omits some of them. The data hold under 50,000 clones, with about 76% observed a single time. This sample comprised peripheral blood mononuclear cells, obtained before any cancer treatment. These receptors all come from a man aged 35-75 years with stage III lung adenocarcinoma.

This chain joins TRBV6-1 and TRBJ2-5, with 10 bases matching TRBD2. This CDR3 has 15 amino acids. The junction had 4 bases not matched to a gene; V was cut back by 5 bases and J by 1 base. Germline CDR1 MNHNS, CDR2 SASEGT. The CDR3 DNA sequence: TGTGCCAGCAGTCCGACTAGCGGGTTCCAAGAGACCCAGTACTTC. Amino acid sequence: CASSPTSGFQETQYF.

The genes are TRBV7-6 and TRBJ2-3; D may be TRBD1 (5 bases). Germline assignment: CDR1 SGHVS and CDR2 FNYEAQ. V was clipped by 4 bases and J by 0 bases, with 23 bases between them. The CDR3 has 19 residues. The chain's CDR3 is CASSSSDSPSFLSTDTQYF. The CDR3 nucleotides are TGTGCCAGCAGCTCCTCCGACAGTCCGAGCTTCTTAAGCACAGATACGCAGTATTTT.

This clone was picked up a small number of times. The V and J genes are TRBV7-9 and TRBJ1-2; possible D gene TRBD1, 5 bases. Trimming stripped 1 base from V and 7 bases from J, with 10 bases between. CDR3 size: 13 residues. The germline V gene has CDR1 SEHNR and CDR2 FQNEAQ (reference sequence). CDR3 nucleotides: TGTGCCAGCAGCTTAGTAGGGGATTCTGGCTACACCTTC. Translating it yields CASSLVGDSGYTF.

This clone occurred once. The rearrangement uses TRBV10-3 and TRBJ1-1; no reliable D call. There are 14 residues in the CDR3. Germline-derived CDR1 and CDR2 are ENHRY and SYGVKD. The ends were cut back, 3 bases at V and 3 bases at J, with 11 bases in the middle. Here the CDR3 DNA reads TGTGCCATCAGTGAACCAGACGGGGACACTGAAGCTTTCTTT. It is translated as CAISEPDGDTEAFF.

The chain combines TRBV18 with TRBJ2-1; 13 bases line up with TRBD2. CDR3 length equals 21 residues. From germline, CDR1 is KGHSH and CDR2 LQKENI. J was trimmed by 0 bases and V by 2 bases; bases with no gene match: 13. CDR3 nucleotide sequence: TGTGCCAGCTCACCAATGACAGGACTAGCGGGGGCCGCTTCCTCCTACAATGAGCAGTTCTTC. It yields the protein CASSPMTGLAGAASSYNEQFF.

The V gene is TRBV2, the J gene TRBJ2-7; 8 bases map to TRBD2. The CDR3 has 13 residues. J gave up 2 bases and V 8 bases, and 5 bases lay outside the gene matches. From germline, CDR1 is SNHLY and CDR2 FYNNEI. CDR3 loop: CASRRGGPYEQYF. The CDR3 DNA sequence: TGTGCCAGCCGCCGGGGGGGCCCCTACGAGCAGTACTTC.

This chain uses TRBV6-5 with TRBJ2-7; TRBD2 agrees at 7 bases. Germline trimming cut 4 bases from V and 5 bases from J; bases unmatched to any gene: 2. In germline, CDR1 is MNHEY, CDR2 SVGAGI. The CDR3 consists of 12 residues. Here the CDR3 DNA reads TGTGCCAGCAGTTGGGGAGGGGACGAGCAGTACTTC. Translating gives CASSWGGDEQYF.

This clone occurred a few times. This sequence joins TRBV6-5 and TRBJ1-6; possibly TRBD1 for D (5 bases). Trimming shortened V by 0 bases and J by 10 bases, and 13 bases separated the two germline ends. The CDR3 loop spans 15 amino acids. Germline CDR1 is MNHEY and CDR2 is SVGAGI. CDR3 DNA sequence: TGTGCCAGCAGTTACTCGAAAGGGGACGTCTCACCCCTCCACTTT. Translation gives CASSYSKGDVSPLHF.

The rearrangement joins TRBV6-1 to TRBJ2-5; D call uncertain. CDR1 MNHNS and CDR2 SASEGT come from the germline V gene. Trimming stripped 6 bases from V and 1 base from J, with 15 bases between. This CDR3 comprises 15 residues. The CDR3 nucleotides read TGTGCCAGCAGCACAGCCAGGCCTGGCCAAGAGACCCAGTACTTC. The encoded protein is CASSTARPGQETQYF.

This chain's CDR3 is CASSDIPGQMNTGELFF. CDR3 DNA sequence: TGTGCCAGCAGTGATATTCCGGGACAGATGAACACCGGGGAGCTGTTTTTT. The genes are TRBV6-1 and TRBJ2-2, with TRBD1 matching over 7 bases. Trimming at V came to 3 bases and at J to 1 base, leaving 8 bases not matched to a gene. This CDR3 spans 17 amino acids. Germline CDR1 MNHNS, CDR2 SASEGT.

The J gene is TRBJ2-7, the V gene TRBV9; 13 bases agree with TRBD2. This CDR3 has 15 amino acids. V lost 4 bases to trimming and J lost 5 bases; unmatched junction nucleotides: 6. Germline CDR1 and CDR2: SGDLS and YYNGEE. The CDR3 sequence: CASSPWTSGGNEQYF. The CDR3 DNA reads as TGTGCCAGCAGCCCTTGGACTAGCGGGGGCAACGAGCAGTACTTC.

V is TRBV6-5 and J is TRBJ2-3, with D tentatively TRBD2 (5 bases). The germline gives CDR1 MNHEY, CDR2 SVGAGI. The CDR3 length is 16 residues. The germline V and J ends were trimmed by 2 bases and 1 base, with 13 bases remaining between them. CDR3 sequence: CASSYTSNLGTDTQYF. For the CDR3, the DNA is TGTGCCAGCAGTTACACTAGTAATCTCGGCACAGATACGCAGTATTTT.

In its sample, this clone was seen once. The rearrangement uses TRBV18 and TRBJ1-1, with a tentative D call TRBD1 (6 bases). The germline V and J ends were trimmed by 3 bases and 3 bases, with 11 bases remaining between them. CDR1 and CDR2 (germline): KGHSH, LQKENI. The CDR3 runs to 14 residues. CDR3 in amino acids: CASSPTGRDTEAFF. The CDR3 bases are TGTGCCAGCTCACCCACAGGGAGGGACACTGAAGCTTTCTTT.

CDR3 sequence: CASNPRRGAWNTEAFF. CDR3 sequence (DNA): TGTGCCAGTAACCCCAGAAGGGGGGCGTGGAACACTGAAGCTTTCTTT. The rearrangement joins TRBV19 to TRBJ1-1; D may be TRBD1 (6 bases). The CDR3 consists of 16 residues. Trimming pared 7 bases from V and 1 base from J, leaving 19 bases between. Germline assignment: CDR1 LNHDA and CDR2 SQIVND (reference sequence).

V and J are TRBV7-2 and TRBJ1-6; perhaps TRBD1 as D (5 bases). The CDR3 sequence is 16 residues long. V lost 2 bases and J lost 7, with 15 bases in between. Germline CDR1 and CDR2: SGHTA and FQGNSA. CDR3 nucleotide sequence: TGTGCCAGCAGCTTATCCTGGGGGGGACGCAATTCACCCCTCCACTTT. Protein sequence: CASSLSWGGRNSPLHF. The full variable domain, rest sourced from reference TRBV7-2 and TRBJ1-6, is GAGVSQSPSNKVTEKGKDVELRCDPISGHTALYWYRQSLGQGLEFLIYFQGNSAPDKSGLPSDRFSAERTGGSVSTLTIQRTQQEDSAVYLCASSLSWGGRNSPLHFGNGTRLTVT.

The chain recombines TRBV18 with TRBJ2-7; maybe TRBD2 (5 bases). The CDR3 has 16 residues. From germline, CDR1 is KGHSH and CDR2 LQKENI. The ends were cut back, 6 bases at V and 3 bases at J, with 21 bases in the middle. CDR3 sequence: CASSPIPGLTSYEQYF. CDR3 in DNA: TGTGCCAGCTCCCCCATTCCGGGTCTTACTAGCTACGAGCAGTACTTC.

There are a few counts of this clone. The chain employs TRBV6-4 and TRBJ2-3, with 10 bases that match TRBD2. The CDR3 spans 16 residues. The V gene's germline CDR1 is MRHNA and CDR2 SNTAGT. Trimming took 3 bases from V and 0 from J; bases not matched to a gene: 3. CDR3 in DNA: TGTGCCAGCAGTGATCTAGCGGGGGCTAGCACAGATACGCAGTATTTT. Translating gives CASSDLAGASTDTQYF.

The sample holds a few counts of this clone. The chain couples TRBV27 to TRBJ2-6; D remains unclear. Germline V gives CDR1 MNHEY, CDR2 SMNVEV (reference sequence). Trimming pared 5 bases from V and 5 bases from J, leaving 10 bases between. This CDR3 is built from 14 residues. The CDR3 sequence: CASSPGGWANVLTF. CDR3 DNA sequence: TGTGCCAGCAGTCCCGGTGGCTGGGCCAACGTCCTGACTTTC.

The genes are TRBV25-1 and TRBJ1-6; possible D gene TRBD1, 5 bases. CDR1 MGHDK and CDR2 SYGVNS come from the germline V gene. The V gene lost 9 bases and the J gene lost 13 bases, with 16 bases spanning the gap. The CDR3 runs 12 residues. The CDR3 bases are TGTGCCAGTCAGAGGTTAGGGGCGCCCCTCCACTTT. Its translation: CASQRLGAPLHF.

This clone has at least ten counts. DNA for the CDR3: TGCGCCAGCAGCCCGCAGGGTATAGGTTATGATTCACCCCTCCACTTT. Translated, it gives CASSPQGIGYDSPLHF. This chain joins TRBV5-1 and TRBJ1-6; perhaps TRBD1 as D (5 bases). Germline CDR1 reads SGHRS; CDR2 reads YFSETQ. Trimming removed 4 bases at V and 8 bases at J, with 19 bases between. The CDR3 runs to 16 residues.